These 22 T cell receptor beta chains came from one sample sequenced in a study of T cells generated in artificial thymic organoids. TCRalpha and TCRbeta libraries were amplified separately by semi-nested PCR with TRAC or TRBC reverse primers. One entry per CDR3 protein results from TCRdb running MiXCR on the 5' RACE reads. Of fewer than 9,500 distinct CDR3 sequences in the sample, 20% to 30% were seen once. The organoids combined MS5 murine stromal cells carrying human DLL1 with human hematopoietic stem and progenitor cells. The seeding cells were CD34+CD3- hematopoietic stem and progenitor cells purified by FACS to remove T cells. No cognate antigen is known for these TCRs. The sample taken for sequencing was naive CD8+ T cells grown in artificial thymic organoids from cord blood stem and progenitor cells. Subset given: CD3+TCRalphabeta+CD8SP T cells; for blood, CD45RO-CCR7+ naive CD8+ T cells. These receptors all stem from a human donor who gave cord blood stem cells for thymic organoid culture, a cardiac surgery patient who gave postnatal thymus, or a blood donor (not recorded which).

Only a few counts were recorded for this clonotype. The chain carries TRBV20-1 and TRBJ1-3; D remains ambiguous. In germline, CDR1 is DFQATT, CDR2 SNEGSKA (reference sequence). V was shortened by 0 bases and J by 5 bases, with 8 bases between the two germline ends. The CDR3 totals 13 residues. The DNA of the CDR3 is TGCAGTGCTAGAGACGGGCGGAGAAACACCATATATTTT. Translated: CSARDGRRNTIYF.

V usage is TRBV29-1 and J usage is TRBJ2-2; D unclear. The V gene's germline CDR1 is SQVTM and CDR2 ANQGSEA. Trimming left V 0 bases short and J 7 bases short, with 6 bases between. The CDR3 contains 12 residues. CDR3 coding DNA: TGCAGCGTTGAAGATGGAGACGGGGAGCTGTTTTTT. Protein product: CSVEDGDGELFF.

This clonotype is labeled as medium-sized. The chain joins TRBV7-9 to TRBJ2-5, with D tentatively TRBD1 or TRBD2 (5 bases each). V dropped 1 base and J dropped 5 bases, with 23 bases sitting between them. Germline V lookup: CDR1 SEHNR, CDR2 FQNEAQ (reference sequence). This CDR3 is 18 amino acids long. The CDR3 sequence: CASSLVGAAAYLGETQYF. CDR3 bases: TGTGCCAGCAGCTTAGTAGGGGCAGCGGCCTACTTAGGGGAGACCCAGTACTTC.

By sample fraction, this clonotype is medium-sized (0.01 to 0.1%). The chain recombines TRBV12-3 or TRBV12-4 with TRBJ2-7; D possibly corresponds to TRBD2 (5 bases). Trimming pared 6 bases from V and 2 bases from J, leaving 11 bases between. This CDR3 comprises 13 residues. The CDR3, as DNA: TGTGCCAGCAGCCGGGAAGGGCCCTACGAGCAGTACTTC. This codes for CASSREGPYEQYF.

This clonotype was seen a few times. V and J are TRBV5-1 and TRBJ1-2; D call uncertain. CDR3 size: 15 residues. Trimming removed 0 bases from V and 0 bases from J, with 9 bases in between. In germline, CDR1 is SGHRS, CDR2 YFSETQ. The DNA of the CDR3 is TGCGCCAGCAGCTTGGTCGGGGAGGCTAACTATGGCTACACCTTC. It codes for CASSLVGEANYGYTF.

This clonotype was detected a few times. The rearrangement links TRBV18 to TRBJ1-5, with a possible D match to TRBD1 (6 bases). CDR1 and CDR2 from the germline V gene are KGHSH and LQKENI. The V and J ends lost 3 bases and 9 bases respectively, with 18 bases between them. The CDR3 covers 15 residues. The CDR3 here is CASSPRGGPRGPQHF. The CDR3 nucleotides read TGTGCCAGCTCACCCCGCGGGGGGCCCCGAGGGCCCCAGCATTTT. Filled out from reference TRBV18 and TRBJ1-5, the complete variable domain reads NAGVMQNPRHLVRRRGQEARLRCSPMKGHSHVYWYRQLPEEGLKFMVYLQKENIIDESGMPKERFSAEFPKEGPSILRIQQVVRGDSAAYFCASSPRGGPRGPQHFGDGTRLSIL.

This clonotype was counted a few times. The chain uses TRBV5-4 and TRBJ2-1; the match to TRBD1 covers 9 bases. Germline trimming cut 4 bases from V and 7 bases from J; bases unmatched to any gene: 3. Germline values: CDR1 SGHNT, CDR2 YYREEE (reference sequence). The CDR3 sequence is 13 residues long. The CDR3: CASSADRGNEQFF. For the CDR3, the DNA is TGTGCCAGCAGCGCCGACAGGGGGAATGAGCAGTTCTTC.

The gene calls are TRBV18 and TRBJ1-5; no definite D call. Germline V gene lookup returns CDR1 KGHSH and CDR2 LQKENI. The V and J ends lost 5 bases and 0 bases respectively, with 5 bases between them. The CDR3 runs to 13 residues. CDR3 sequence: CASSVYSNQPQHF. CDR3 sequence (DNA): TGTGCCAGCTCAGTTTATAGCAATCAGCCCCAGCATTTT.

This clonotype is medium-sized (0.01 to 0.1%). This chain uses TRBV20-1 with TRBJ1-2; D not certain. Germline-derived CDR1 and CDR2 are DFQATT and SNEGSKA (reference sequence). The CDR3 has 12 amino acids. The V end was cut by 0 bases, the J end by 4 bases, with 6 bases between. The CDR3 region has the DNA TGCAGTGCTAGAGATCGGCTCTATGGCTACACCTTC. Translating gives CSARDRLYGYTF.

In this sample, this clonotype turned up a few times. The chain joins TRBV4-3 to TRBJ2-5, with a weak D call TRBD1 (5 bases). The CDR3 extends over 16 amino acids. CDR1 and CDR2 from the germline V gene are LGHNA and YSLEER. Trimming removed 0 bases at V and 5 bases at J, with 16 bases between. The CDR3 nucleotides read TGCGCCAGCAGCCAAGACCGGGTGGGGCTCCAGGAGACCCAGTACTTC. Translation gives CASSQDRVGLQETQYF.

By sample fraction, this clonotype is medium-sized. The chain uses TRBV5-1 and TRBJ1-2; D perhaps matches TRBD1 (6 bases). Germline assignment: CDR1 SGHRS and CDR2 YFSETQ. There are 14 residues in the CDR3. Trimming stripped 6 bases from V and 6 bases from J, with 18 bases between. The CDR3 DNA reads TGCGCCAGCACGAAAAACACAGGGACGGATGGCTACACCTTC. Protein: CASTKNTGTDGYTF.

By share of the sample, this clonotype is medium-sized. V and J are TRBV2 and TRBJ1-5, with D perhaps TRBD1 (6 bases). This CDR3 region has 16 residues. Germline CDR1 is SNHLY and CDR2 is FYNNEI. The ends were cut back, 6 bases at V and 7 bases at J, with 22 bases in the middle. CDR3 amino acids: CASSLPATGRGQPQHF. Here the CDR3 DNA reads TGTGCCAGCAGCCTTCCCGCGACAGGCAGGGGCCAGCCCCAGCATTTT. Filled out from reference TRBV2 and TRBJ1-5, the complete variable domain reads EPEVTQTPSHQVTQMGQEVILRCVPISNHLYFYWYRQILGQKVEFLVSFYNNEISEKSEIFDDQFSVERPDGSNFTLKIRSTKLEDSAMYFCASSLPATGRGQPQHFGDGTRLSIL.

This clonotype has only a few counts. The chain employs TRBV24-1 and TRBJ2-3; TRBD1 is a possible D gene (5 bases). Germline V gene lookup returns CDR1 KGHDR and CDR2 SFDVKD. CDR3 length: 14 residues. Trimming removed 4 bases at V and 1 base at J, with 8 bases between. CDR3 in DNA: TGTGCCACCAGTGAAGGGGTCTGCACAGATACGCAGTATTTT. This sequence encodes CATSEGVCTDTQYF.

By proportion, this clonotype is medium-sized. This rearrangement joins TRBV4-1 to TRBJ2-3; D remains unclear. V was cut by 0 bases and J by 7 bases, with 8 bases left in between. Germline V gene data show CDR1 as MGHRA and CDR2 as YSYEKL. The CDR3 is 13 residues long. The CDR3 DNA reads as TGCGCCAGCAGCCAAGATAAACTCTATACGCAGTATTTT. Its protein is CASSQDKLYTQYF.

In this sample, this clonotype turned up a few times. The chain joins TRBV7-2 to TRBJ2-6; 8 bases are shared with TRBD2. This CDR3 has 15 amino acids. V shed 8 bases and J 2 bases; nucleotides not matched to a gene: 5. The germline V gene has CDR1 SGHTA and CDR2 FQGNSA. The CDR3 sequence is CASGGGPPGANVLTF. DNA of the CDR3: TGTGCCAGCGGCGGGGGGCCTCCTGGGGCCAACGTCCTGACTTTC.

The genes are TRBV12-3 or TRBV12-4 and TRBJ2-5; TRBD2 aligns across 10 bases. The CDR3 is 17 amino acids. The V segment lost 1 base and the J segment 1 base; nucleotides outside the gene matches: 6. The CDR3 bases are TGTGCCAGCAGTTTAGTAGCGGGGGGTAGTGCCCAAGAGACCCAGTACTTC. Translated, it gives CASSLVAGGSAQETQYF.

This chain uses TRBV4-3 with TRBJ1-3, with no clear D. The V end lost 4 bases, the J end lost 0 bases, and 13 bases lay between the germline ends. Germline values: CDR1 LGHNA, CDR2 YSLEER. The CDR3 has 16 amino acids. CDR3 DNA sequence: TGCGCCAGCAGCCGGCTTAGATCCAACTCTGGAAACACCATATATTTT. As protein: CASSRLRSNSGNTIYF.

Comment on this clonotype: This sequence may be a read error, since a much larger clone differs from it by one base. The chain is built from TRBV4-1 and TRBJ2-2, with 7 positions matching TRBD1. Per germline, CDR1 MGHRA and CDR2 YSYEKL. The CDR3 covers 17 residues. Written as DNA, the CDR3 is TGCGCCAGCAGCCAAGAAATACAGGGGCAAAGAACCGGGGAGCGGTTTTTT. This gives the protein CASSQEIQGQRTGERFF.

By proportion, this clonotype is medium-sized. The chain links TRBV7-9 to TRBJ1-6; 8 positions match TRBD1. Germline V gene sequence: CDR1 SEHNR, CDR2 FQNEAQ (reference sequence). The CDR3 contains 13 residues. V shed 5 bases and J 11 bases; nucleotides not matched to a gene: 5. The CDR3 loop reads CASSRWTGTPLHF. CDR3 nucleotides: TGTGCCAGCAGCCGCTGGACAGGGACACCCCTCCACTTT. The whole variable domain, remainder taken from reference TRBV7-9 and TRBJ1-6, is DTGVSQNPRHKITKRGQNVTFRCDPISEHNRLYWYRQTLGQGPEFLTYFQNEAQLEKSRLLSDRFSAERPKGSFSTLEIQRTEQGDSAMYLCASSRWTGTPLHFGNGTRLTVT.

This clonotype is medium-sized (0.01 to 0.1%) in the sample. The chain links TRBV12-3 or TRBV12-4 to TRBJ1-5; D is perhaps TRBD1 (5 bases). CDR3 length: 16 amino acids. Trimming took off 0 bases at V and 1 base at J, with 10 bases between the two ends. CDR3 protein: CASSLAGAKSNQPQHF. The CDR3, as DNA: TGTGCCAGCAGTTTAGCAGGGGCGAAGAGCAATCAGCCCCAGCATTTT.

This clonotype is a singleton in its sample. Its ends do not fully match the called genes, so a read error is possible. This sequence joins TRBV5-1 and TRBJ1-1; 7 bases are shared with TRBD1. Germline CDR1 SGHRS, CDR2 YFSETQ. The CDR3 has 12 residues. The CDR3 DNA follows: TGCGTCAGCAGCTTTGATTACAGGGGAGCTTTCTTT. It is translated as CVSSFDYRGAFF.

Of note for this clonotype: It may be a read error: a sequence one base away is much more abundant. Lacking the conserved final phenylalanine or tryptophan, this CDR3 likely reflects a read error. The chain employs TRBV4-1 and TRBJ2-1; 8 positions match TRBD1. V was clipped by 2 bases and J by 7 bases; unmatched bases: 4. The CDR3 totals 14 residues. Germline V gives CDR1 MGHRA, CDR2 YSYEKL. For the CDR3, the DNA is TGCGCCAGCAGCCAATACCAGGGGGCAAATGAGCAGTTCCTC. It is translated as CASSQYQGANEQFL.